Included here is one T cell receptor (beta chain) sequence, with context. The sample originates from a study of control samples from healthy donors and cancer patients. The CDR3 has 14 residues. Trimming left V 4 bases short and J 5 bases short, with 15 bases between. The V gene's germline CDR1 is SGHDT and CDR2 YYEEEE. Libraries were prepared by immunoSEQ multiplex PCR; TCRdb keeps only in-frame clonotypes and omits some of them. This table holds some 120,000 clones, around 92% found once. Sequenced material: blood. The V call is TRBV5-6, the J call TRBJ2-5; D may match TRBD1 or TRBD2 (6 bases each). This receptor was obtained from a man in his fifties or sixties in good health. The CDR3 sequence is CASSPMGAGETQYF. DNA of the CDR3: TGTGCCAGCAGCCCCATGGGGGCGGGGGAGACCCAGTACTTC.